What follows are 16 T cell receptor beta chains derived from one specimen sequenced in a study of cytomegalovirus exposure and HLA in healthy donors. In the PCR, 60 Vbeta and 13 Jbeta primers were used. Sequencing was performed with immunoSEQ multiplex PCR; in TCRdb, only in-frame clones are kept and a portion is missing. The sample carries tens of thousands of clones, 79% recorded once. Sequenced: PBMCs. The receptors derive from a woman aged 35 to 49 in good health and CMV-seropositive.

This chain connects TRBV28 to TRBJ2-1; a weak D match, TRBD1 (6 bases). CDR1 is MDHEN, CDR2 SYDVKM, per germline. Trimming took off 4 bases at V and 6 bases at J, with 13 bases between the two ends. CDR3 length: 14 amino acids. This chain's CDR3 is CASSYRGQRNEQFF. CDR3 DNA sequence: TGTGCCAGCAGTTATAGGGGACAACGCAATGAGCAGTTCTTC. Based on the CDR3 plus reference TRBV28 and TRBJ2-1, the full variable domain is DVKVTQSSRYLVKRTGEKVFLECVQDMDHENMFWYRQDPGLGLRLIYFSYDVKMKEKGDIPEGYSVSREKKERFSLILESASTNQTSMYLCASSYRGQRNEQFFGPGTRLTVL.

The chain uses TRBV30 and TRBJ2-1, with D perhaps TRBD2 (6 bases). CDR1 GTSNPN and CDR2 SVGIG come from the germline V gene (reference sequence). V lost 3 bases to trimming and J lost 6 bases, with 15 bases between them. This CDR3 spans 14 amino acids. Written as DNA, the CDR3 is TGTGCCTGGAGCCGGGACTTCCCAAGCAATGAGCAGTTCTTC. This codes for CAWSRDFPSNEQFF.

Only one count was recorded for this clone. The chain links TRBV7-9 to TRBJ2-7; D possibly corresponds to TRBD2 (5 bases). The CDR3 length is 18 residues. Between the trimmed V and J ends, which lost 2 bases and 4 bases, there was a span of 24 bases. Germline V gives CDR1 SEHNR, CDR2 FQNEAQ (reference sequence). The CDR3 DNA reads TGTGCCAGCAGCTTACTGGGTTCCGGGGATCAATCGGTATACGAGCAGTACTTC. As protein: CASSLLGSGDQSVYEQYF. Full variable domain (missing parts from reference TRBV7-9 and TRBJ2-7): DTGVSQNPRHKITKRGQNVTFRCDPISEHNRLYWYRQTLGQGPEFLTYFQNEAQLEKSRLLSDRFSAERPKGSFSTLEIQRTEQGDSAMYLCASSLLGSGDQSVYEQYFGPGTRLTVT.

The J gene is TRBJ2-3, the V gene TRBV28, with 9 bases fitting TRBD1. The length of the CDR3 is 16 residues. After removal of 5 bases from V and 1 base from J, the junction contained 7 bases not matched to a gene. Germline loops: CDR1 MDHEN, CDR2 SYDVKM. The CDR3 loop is CASSPGTGRGTDTQYF. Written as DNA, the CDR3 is TGTGCCAGCAGTCCCGGGACAGGGAGAGGCACAGATACGCAGTATTTT. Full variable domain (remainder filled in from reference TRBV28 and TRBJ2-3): DVKVTQSSRYLVKRTGEKVFLECVQDMDHENMFWYRQDPGLGLRLIYFSYDVKMKEKGDIPEGYSVSREKKERFSLILESASTNQTSMYLCASSPGTGRGTDTQYFGPGTRLTVL.

DNA of the CDR3: TGTGCTAGTGACCTCCTCCTGACTAGCGGGGGGGTAAATGAGCAGTTCTTC. As protein: CASDLLLTSGGVNEQFF. The chain combines TRBV12-5 with TRBJ2-1; 14 bases line up with TRBD2. Germline CDR1 is LGHNT and CDR2 is FRNRAP. Losses at the gene ends were 7 bases for V and 7 bases for J; bases not matched to a gene: 12. This CDR3 is built from 17 residues.

The CDR3 nucleotides are TGTGCCAGCAGCTGGGGGCGGGTGACCCACTACGAGCAGTACTTC. Translated, it gives CASSWGRVTHYEQYF. The V and J genes are TRBV13 and TRBJ2-7; a weak D match, TRBD1 (6 bases). V lost 4 bases to trimming and J lost 3 bases, with 16 bases between them. The germline CDR1 and CDR2 sequences are PRHDT and FYEKMQ (reference sequence). The CDR3 is 15 residues long. Full variable domain (remainder filled in from reference TRBV13 and TRBJ2-7): AAGVIQSPRHLIKEKRETATLKCYPIPRHDTVYWYQQGPGQDPQFLISFYEKMQSDKGSIPDRFSAQQFSDYHSELNMSSLELGDSALYFCASSWGRVTHYEQYFGPGTRLTVT.

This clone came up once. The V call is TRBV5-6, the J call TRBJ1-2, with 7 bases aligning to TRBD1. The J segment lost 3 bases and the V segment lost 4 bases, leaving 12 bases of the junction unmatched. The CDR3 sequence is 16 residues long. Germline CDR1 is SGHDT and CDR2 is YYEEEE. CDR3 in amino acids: CASSRAGGRSDYGYTF. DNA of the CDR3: TGTGCCAGCAGCAGGGCAGGGGGGCGGTCCGACTATGGCTACACCTTC. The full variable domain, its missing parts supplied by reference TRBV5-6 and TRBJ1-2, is DAGVTQSPTHLIKTRGQQVTLRCSPKSGHDTVSWYQQALGQGPQFIFQYYEEEERQRGNFPDRFSGHQFPNYSSELNVNALLLGDSALYLCASSRAGGRSDYGYTFGSGTRLTVV.

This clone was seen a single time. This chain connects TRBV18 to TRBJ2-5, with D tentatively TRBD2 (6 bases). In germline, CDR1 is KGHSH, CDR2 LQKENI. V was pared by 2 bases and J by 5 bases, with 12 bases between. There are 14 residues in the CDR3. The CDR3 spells CASSPAGGRETQYF. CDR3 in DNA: TGTGCCAGCTCACCAGCCGGAGGGCGCGAGACCCAGTACTTC.

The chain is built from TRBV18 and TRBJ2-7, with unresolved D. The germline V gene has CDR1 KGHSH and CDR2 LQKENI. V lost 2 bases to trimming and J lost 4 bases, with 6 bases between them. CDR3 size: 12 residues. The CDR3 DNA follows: TGTGCCAGCTCACCAATGGCTTACGAGCAGTACTTC. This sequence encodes CASSPMAYEQYF. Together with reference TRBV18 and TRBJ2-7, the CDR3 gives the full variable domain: NAGVMQNPRHLVRRRGQEARLRCSPMKGHSHVYWYRQLPEEGLKFMVYLQKENIIDESGMPKERFSAEFPKEGPSILRIQQVVRGDSAAYFCASSPMAYEQYFGPGTRLTVT.

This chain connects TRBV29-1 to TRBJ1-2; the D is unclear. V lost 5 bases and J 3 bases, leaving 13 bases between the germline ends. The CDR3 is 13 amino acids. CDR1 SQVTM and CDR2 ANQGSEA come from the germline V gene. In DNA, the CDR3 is TGCAGCGTTTTCGCAGGATACGACTATGGCTACACCTTC. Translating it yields CSVFAGYDYGYTF. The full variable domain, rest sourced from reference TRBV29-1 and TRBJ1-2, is SAVISQKPSRDICQRGTSLTIQCQVDSQVTMMFWYRQQPGQSLTLIATANQGSEATYESGFVIDKFPISRPNLTFSTLTVSNMSPEDSSIYLCSVFAGYDYGYTFGSGTRLTVV.

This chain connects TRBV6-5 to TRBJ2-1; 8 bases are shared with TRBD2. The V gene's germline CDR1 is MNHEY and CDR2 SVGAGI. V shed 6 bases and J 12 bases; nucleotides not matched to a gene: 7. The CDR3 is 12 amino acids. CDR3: CASSRGGRGQFF. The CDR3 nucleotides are TGTGCCAGCAGCCGCGGGGGGCGGGGGCAGTTCTTC.

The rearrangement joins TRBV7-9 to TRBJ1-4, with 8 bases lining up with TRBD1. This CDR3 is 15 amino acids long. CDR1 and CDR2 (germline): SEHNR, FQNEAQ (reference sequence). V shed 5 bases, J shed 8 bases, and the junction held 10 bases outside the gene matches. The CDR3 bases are TGTGCCAGCAGCGCGACAGGGGTGGGAGAGGAAAAACTGTTTTTT. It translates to CASSATGVGEEKLFF.

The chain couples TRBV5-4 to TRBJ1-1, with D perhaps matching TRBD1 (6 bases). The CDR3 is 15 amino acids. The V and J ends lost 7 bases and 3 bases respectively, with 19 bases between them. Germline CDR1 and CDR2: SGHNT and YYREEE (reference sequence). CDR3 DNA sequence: TGTGCCAGCCAAACTCAATCAGGGGCCCACACTGAAGCTTTCTTT. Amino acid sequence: CASQTQSGAHTEAFF. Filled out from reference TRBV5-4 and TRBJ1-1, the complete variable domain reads ETGVTQSPTHLIKTRGQQVTLRCSSQSGHNTVSWYQQALGQGPQFIFQYYREEENGRGNFPPRFSGLQFPNYSSELNVNALELDDSALYLCASQTQSGAHTEAFFGQGTRLTVV.

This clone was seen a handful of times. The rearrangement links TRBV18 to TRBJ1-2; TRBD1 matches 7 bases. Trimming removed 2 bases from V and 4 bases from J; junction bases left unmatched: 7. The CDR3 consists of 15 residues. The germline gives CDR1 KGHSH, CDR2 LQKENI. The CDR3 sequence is CASSPSIGTAYGYTF. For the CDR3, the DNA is TGTGCCAGCTCACCATCGATAGGGACAGCCTATGGCTACACCTTC.

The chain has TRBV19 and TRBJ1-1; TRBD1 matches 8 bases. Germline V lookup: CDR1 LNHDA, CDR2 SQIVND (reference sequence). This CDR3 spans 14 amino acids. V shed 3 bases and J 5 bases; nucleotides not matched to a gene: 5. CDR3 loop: CASSITGGRTEAFF. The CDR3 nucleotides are TGTGCCAGTAGTATCACAGGGGGGAGGACTGAAGCTTTCTTT.

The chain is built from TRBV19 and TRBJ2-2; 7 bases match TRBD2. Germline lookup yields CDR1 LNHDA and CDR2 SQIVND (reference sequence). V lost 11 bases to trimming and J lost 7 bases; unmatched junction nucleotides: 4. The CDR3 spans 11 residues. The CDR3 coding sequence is TGTGCCTCCTGGGGGGGCGGGGAGCTGTTTTTT. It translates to CASWGGGELFF.